Included here is one TCR beta chain sequence, with context. Its target is not known. V lost 8 bases to trimming and J lost 0 bases, with 15 bases between them. The CDR3 sequence is 15 residues long. Germline-derived CDR1 and CDR2 are MDHEN and SYDVKM. TCRdb recomputed calls from the reads with MiXCR, one row per CDR3 protein. The profile shows under 50,000 distinct CDR3 sequences, about 21% of them singletons. This record comes from a study of T cell repertoires in cytomegalovirus infection. Notes on the study in general: Cumulative public TCR beta family frequency identified carriers of CMV plus the relevant HLA. HLA-C-restricted CMV clonotypes gave the most frequent clonotype in two of eight donors.

The TCR originated in a human donor in good health (CMV status not recorded). Some clones in this sample may be carry-over from other donors' samples. The material sequenced was CD8+ T cells from cultured PBMCs, taken from culture after CMV antigen stimulation. V usage is TRBV28 and J usage is TRBJ2-3; tentatively, D is TRBD1 (5 bases). The CDR3 DNA is TGTGCCAGCCGAACCCAGGGCGGTAGCACAGATACGCAGTATTTT. Its protein is CASRTQGGSTDTQYF. The full variable domain, in which reference TRBV28 and TRBJ2-3 provide the parts outside the CDR3, is DVKVTQSSRYLVKRTGEKVFLECVQDMDHENMFWYRQDPGLGLRLIYFSYDVKMKEKGDIPEGYSVSREKKERFSLILESASTNQTSMYLCASRTQGGSTDTQYFGPGTRLTVL.